A selection of T cell receptor beta chains follows, all from one sample in a study of T cells in narcolepsy. Profiled with immunoSEQ multiplex PCR; TCRdb holds only in-frame clones, not every one. The sample carries fewer than 25,000 clones, almost 85% recorded once. The sequencing sample was made of memory (CD45RA-) CD4+ T cells from blood. These receptors came from a human donor in good health. The CDR3 runs from the conserved cysteine through the conserved F or W. The size of a clone is reported for some rows only, either as once, few or many, or as a class for expanded clones.

v_call	clone_size	cdr3_length	cdr3_aa
TRBV29-1	-	14	CSVLVHRGEDGYTF
TRBV5-4	-	15	CASSPPGMNTGELFF
TRBV5-6	-	14	CASSRSPENQPQHF
TRBV4-3	-	16	CASSQEATTDYNEQFF
TRBV28	-	15	CASVDRTRVTDTQYF
TRBV11-3	-	16	CASSPGLTLSYNEQFF
TRBV27	-	16	CASSFSGDPSGNTIYF
TRBV10-3	-	18	CASSPFLRRAGANYGYTF
TRBV28	-	15	CASSLWTGQGKEQYF
TRBV18	-	12	CASSPSGETQYF
TRBV20-1	-	11	CSAPSTQTQYF
TRBV18	-	17	CASSPTNSGSRNQPQHF
TRBV6-1	-	13	CASRDRDNQPQHF
TRBV19	-	16	CASSRPSGRGGETQYF
TRBV5-6	-	16	CASSFRGPHSNQPQHF
TRBV27	few	13	CASSLTQGETQYF
TRBV6-5	-	13	CASSYDPGAEAFF
TRBV6-5	-	14	CASSRGTSGRAMDF
TRBV6-1	-	13	CASTLYTGNTIYF
TRBV25-1	once	13	CASRGSGDTEAFF
TRBV6-5	-	14	CASSYGQGAGEQYF
TRBV25-1	-	15	CASSPASAANYGYTF
TRBV6-6	-	13	CASRGKRTGELFF
TRBV5-4	-	17	CASRSIMGTSGTDTQYF
TRBV6-4	once	15	CASSDGTANTGELFF
TRBV5-1	-	19	CASSLSGLPGRAGANVLTF
TRBV30	-	12	CAWSRGRNEQFF
TRBV21-1	-	15	CASSFGPSRCEKLFF
TRBV5-4	once	17	CASSLALSGRSYNEQFF
TRBV5-4	-	16	CASSKGGTSSTDTQYF
TRBV29-1	-	12	CSVRLGYTEAFF
TRBV5-5	-	14	CASSHMGPKNIQYF
TRBV19	-	13	CASSIQQTGTQYF
TRBV11-3	once	17	CASSSRDWRSNTGELFF
TRBV7-2	once	15	CASSPMGQGNQPQHF
TRBV18	few	17	CASSPPKSGLNTGELFF
TRBV7-2	-	14	CASFDRSSYNEQFF
TRBV11-2	-	14	CASSLGFQEYEQYF
TRBV2	-	12	CASEGRSDEQYF
TRBV6-1	-	17	CASSGQKEGRSNQPQHF
TRBV25-1	-	17	CASRSNRQGQTTDTQYF
TRBV19	-	16	CASSIGSILGNQPQHF
TRBV5-1	-	14	CASRLQPSGETQYF
TRBV18	once	17	CASSLRPGTSGNNEQFF
TRBV28	-	14	CASSSGTPPYEQYF
TRBV5-5	few	16	CASSPGPASNRNEQYF
TRBV7-2	-	13	CASSPGISLPQHF